These 8 T cell receptor beta chains originate from one sample sequenced in a study of follicular helper T cells after annual influenza vaccination. Time point of the sample: 2015-2016 season, 7 days after influenza vaccination. Sequencing used immunoSEQ multiplex PCR; TCRdb keeps in-frame clones, though not all of them. The sample records about 1,400 clones, about 60% being singletons. The source was CXCR5+ CD38+ circulating T follicular helper cells from blood, collected 7 days after influenza vaccination. The sample's subset: circulating Tfh, non-naive CD4+CXCR5+PD-1+ (ICOS+CD38+ or ICOS-CD38-). The receptors come from an adult who received the influenza vaccine.

This chain connects TRBV9 to TRBJ2-2, with D possibly TRBD2 on 6 matching bases. The V gene's germline CDR1 is SGDLS and CDR2 YYNGEE. There are 17 residues in the CDR3. Trimming cost V 2 bases and J 1 base, with 15 bases left between them. The CDR3 DNA is TGTGCCAGCAGCGTCTTCTCTGGGACTCGGAACACCGGGGAGCTGTTTTTT. The encoded protein is CASSVFSGTRNTGELFF.

The gene calls are TRBV15 and TRBJ2-7; D ambiguous. V was cut by 1 base and J by 7 bases, with 11 bases left in between. Germline-derived CDR1 and CDR2 are LNHNV and YYDKDF (reference sequence). This CDR3 spans 13 amino acids. CDR3 residues: CATSRGAPQEQYF. DNA of the CDR3: TGTGCCACCAGCAGAGGGGCCCCACAGGAGCAGTACTTC.

V gene TRBV28 combines with J gene TRBJ1-1; unclear D gene. Germline CDR1 is MDHEN and CDR2 is SYDVKM. V was shortened by 7 bases and J by 6 bases, with 15 bases between the two germline ends. The CDR3 runs to 13 residues. The CDR3 loop reads CASITATGSEAFF. In DNA, the CDR3 is TGTGCCAGCATCACGGCTACGGGGTCTGAAGCTTTCTTT.

This clone was seen a handful of times. The chain combines TRBV6-1 with TRBJ1-5, with a weak D call TRBD1 (6 bases). This CDR3 is built from 16 residues. V was trimmed by 2 bases and J by 3 bases, leaving 14 bases between them. Germline assignment: CDR1 MNHNS and CDR2 SASEGT. The CDR3 is CASSELTGAPNQPQHF. The CDR3 DNA follows: TGTGCCAGCAGTGAATTGACGGGGGCCCCCAATCAGCCCCAGCATTTT.

To note about this clone: Other DNA sequences in the sample encode the same CDR3. This chain uses TRBV6-5 with TRBJ1-1; D unresolved. The V gene's germline CDR1 is MNHEY and CDR2 SVGAGI. This CDR3 is 15 amino acids long. V was pared by 2 bases and J by 0 bases, with 10 bases between. For the CDR3, the DNA is TGTGCCAGCAGTTACCCTAGGAGAGTGAACACTGAAGCTTTCTTT. As protein: CASSYPRRVNTEAFF.

V is TRBV7-6 and J is TRBJ2-5; the D is unclear. The CDR3 loop spans 13 amino acids. V lost 5 bases, J lost 1 base, and 8 bases lay in between. The germline CDR1 and CDR2 sequences are SGHVS and FNYEAQ. The chain's CDR3 is CASSQARQETQYF. As DNA, the CDR3 is TGTGCCAGCAGCCAAGCCCGCCAAGAGACCCAGTACTTC.

The V and J genes are TRBV5-1 and TRBJ1-3; TRBD1 matches at 9 bases. The CDR3 has 16 amino acids. The junction had 3 bases not matched to a gene; V was cut back by 2 bases and J by 0 bases. Germline V CDR1 and CDR2: SGHRS, YFSETQ. The CDR3 nucleotides read TGCGCCAGCAGCTTACAGACAGGGGGCTCTGGAAACACCATATATTTT. It is translated as CASSLQTGGSGNTIYF.

This clone was seen only once. This chain links TRBV27 with TRBJ1-5; tentatively, D is TRBD1 (6 bases). Germline V gene sequence: CDR1 MNHEY, CDR2 SMNVEV (reference sequence). The CDR3 covers 15 residues. V was pared by 5 bases and J by 5 bases, with 16 bases between. The CDR3 region has the DNA TGTGCCAGCAGTATAACAGGGTGGGGGGATCAGCCCCAGCATTTT. Amino acids: CASSITGWGDQPQHF.